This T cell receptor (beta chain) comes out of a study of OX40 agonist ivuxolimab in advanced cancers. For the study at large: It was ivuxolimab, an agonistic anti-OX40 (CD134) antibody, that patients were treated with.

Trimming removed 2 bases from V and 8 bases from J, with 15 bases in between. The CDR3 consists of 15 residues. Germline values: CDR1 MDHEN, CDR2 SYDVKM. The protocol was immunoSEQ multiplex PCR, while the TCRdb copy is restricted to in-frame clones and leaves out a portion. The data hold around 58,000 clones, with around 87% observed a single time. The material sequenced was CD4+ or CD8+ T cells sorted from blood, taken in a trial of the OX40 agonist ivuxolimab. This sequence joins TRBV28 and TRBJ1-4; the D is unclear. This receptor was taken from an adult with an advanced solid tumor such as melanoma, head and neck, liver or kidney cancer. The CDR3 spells CASSLVSGELEKLFF. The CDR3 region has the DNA TGTGCCAGCAGTTTAGTAAGTGGGGAGCTGGAAAAACTGTTTTTT.